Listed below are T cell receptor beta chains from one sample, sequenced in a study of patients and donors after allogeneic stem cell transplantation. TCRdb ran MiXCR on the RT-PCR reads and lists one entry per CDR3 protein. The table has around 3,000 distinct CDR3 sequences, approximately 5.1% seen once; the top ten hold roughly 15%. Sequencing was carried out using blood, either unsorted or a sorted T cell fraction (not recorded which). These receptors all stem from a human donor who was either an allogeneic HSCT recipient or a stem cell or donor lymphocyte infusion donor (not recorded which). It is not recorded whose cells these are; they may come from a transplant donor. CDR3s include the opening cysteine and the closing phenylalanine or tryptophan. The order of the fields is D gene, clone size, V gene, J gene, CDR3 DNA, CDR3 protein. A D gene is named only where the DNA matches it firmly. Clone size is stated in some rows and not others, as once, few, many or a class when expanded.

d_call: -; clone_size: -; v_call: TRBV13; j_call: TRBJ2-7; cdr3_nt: TGTGCCAGCAGCCACTTAATGGAGCAGTACTTC; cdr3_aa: CASSHLMEQYF
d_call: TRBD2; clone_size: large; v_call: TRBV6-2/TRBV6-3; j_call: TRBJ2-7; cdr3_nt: TGTGCCAGCAGTTACGCCGCGGGAGTTCACTACGAGCAGTACTTC; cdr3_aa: CASSYAAGVHYEQYF
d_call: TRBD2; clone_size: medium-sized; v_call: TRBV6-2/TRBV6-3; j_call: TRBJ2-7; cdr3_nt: TGTGCCAGCAATCCTAGCGGGAGCGCCTACGAGCAGTACTTC; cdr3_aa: CASNPSGSAYEQYF
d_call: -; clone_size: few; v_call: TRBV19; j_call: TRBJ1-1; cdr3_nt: TGTGCCAGTAGCTTGTCGGACAGACCCTACACTGAAGCTTTCTTT; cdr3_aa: CASSLSDRPYTEAFF
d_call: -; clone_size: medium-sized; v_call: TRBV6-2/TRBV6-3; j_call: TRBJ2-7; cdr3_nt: TGTGCCAGCAGTTACAGGCAGGGTGTCCACGAGCAGTACTTC; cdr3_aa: CASSYRQGVHEQYF
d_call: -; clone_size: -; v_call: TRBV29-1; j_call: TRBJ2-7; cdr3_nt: TGCAGCGTTGAGGACAAAACCTACGAGCAGTACTTC; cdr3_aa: CSVEDKTYEQYF
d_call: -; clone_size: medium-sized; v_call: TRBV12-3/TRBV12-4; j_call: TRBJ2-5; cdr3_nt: TGTGCCAGCAGTTTACCCGACAGCCAAGAGACCCAGTACTTC; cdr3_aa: CASSLPDSQETQYF
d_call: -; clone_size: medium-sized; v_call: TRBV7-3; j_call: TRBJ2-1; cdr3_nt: TGTGCCAGCAGCTTACAGACAGACAATGAGCAGTTCTTC; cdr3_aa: CASSLQTDNEQFF
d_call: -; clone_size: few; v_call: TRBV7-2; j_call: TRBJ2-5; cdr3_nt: TGTGCCAGCAGCTTAGGAGGGCTAGCGCTACAAGAGACCCAGTACTTC; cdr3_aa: CASSLGGLALQETQYF
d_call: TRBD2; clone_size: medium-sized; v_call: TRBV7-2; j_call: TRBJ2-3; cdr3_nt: TGTGCCAGCCGGGGGGCAGATACGCAGTATTTT; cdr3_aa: CASRGADTQYF
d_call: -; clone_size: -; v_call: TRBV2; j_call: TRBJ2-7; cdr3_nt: TGTGCCAGCAGCGTTCACGGGGTGGTTAATTCCGAGCAGTACTTC; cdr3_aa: CASSVHGVVNSEQYF
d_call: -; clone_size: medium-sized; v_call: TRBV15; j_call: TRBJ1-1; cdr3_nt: TGTGCCACCAGCCGCCTCGATCCGCGTATTGCTTTCTTT; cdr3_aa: CATSRLDPRIAFF
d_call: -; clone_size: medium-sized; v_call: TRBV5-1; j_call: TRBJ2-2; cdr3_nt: TGCGCCAGCAGCTCCGGGGGAACTGCGAACACCGGGGAGCTGTTTTTT; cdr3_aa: CASSSGGTANTGELFF
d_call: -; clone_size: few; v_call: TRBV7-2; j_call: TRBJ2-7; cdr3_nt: TGTGCCAGCAGCTTGGACCCTAAGGGAGGGCAGTACTTC; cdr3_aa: CASSLDPKGGQYF
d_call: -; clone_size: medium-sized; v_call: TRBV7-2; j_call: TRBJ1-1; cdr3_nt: TGTGCCAGCAGCTTAAGGCAACCGAATACTGAAGCTTTCTTT; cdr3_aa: CASSLRQPNTEAFF
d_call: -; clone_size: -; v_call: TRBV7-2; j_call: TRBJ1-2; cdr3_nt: TGTGCCAGCAGATCGGGCCCCCCAAACTATGGCTACACCTTC; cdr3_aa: CASRSGPPNYGYTF
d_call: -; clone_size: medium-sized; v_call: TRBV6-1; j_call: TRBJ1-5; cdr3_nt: TGTGCCAGCAGCGCCGCAAGAAGCGAGCCCCAGCATTTT; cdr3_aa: CASSAARSEPQHF
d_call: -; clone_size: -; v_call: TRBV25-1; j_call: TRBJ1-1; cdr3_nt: TGTGCCAGCAGCCAAACCTTGGGCACAGTTTTCTTT; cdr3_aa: CASSQTLGTVFF
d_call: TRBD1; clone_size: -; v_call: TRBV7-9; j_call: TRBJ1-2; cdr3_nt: TGTGCCAGCAGCTTAGACAGGGGAGGAGGCTACACCTTC; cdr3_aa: CASSLDRGGGYTF
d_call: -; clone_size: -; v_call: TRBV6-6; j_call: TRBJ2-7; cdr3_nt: TGTGCCAGCAGTTACCCCGAAGGAGGCGGCACCTACGAGCAGTACTTC; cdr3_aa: CASSYPEGGGTYEQYF
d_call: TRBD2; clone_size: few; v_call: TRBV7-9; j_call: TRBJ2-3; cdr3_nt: TGTGCCAGCAGCCCTACTAGCGGCACAGATACGCATTTT; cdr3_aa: CASSPTSGTDTHF
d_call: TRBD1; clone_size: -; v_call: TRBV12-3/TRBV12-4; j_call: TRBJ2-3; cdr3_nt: TGTGCCAGCAGCCTGACAGGGGGAAGCGGGAACACGCAGTATTTT; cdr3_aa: CASSLTGGSGNTQYF